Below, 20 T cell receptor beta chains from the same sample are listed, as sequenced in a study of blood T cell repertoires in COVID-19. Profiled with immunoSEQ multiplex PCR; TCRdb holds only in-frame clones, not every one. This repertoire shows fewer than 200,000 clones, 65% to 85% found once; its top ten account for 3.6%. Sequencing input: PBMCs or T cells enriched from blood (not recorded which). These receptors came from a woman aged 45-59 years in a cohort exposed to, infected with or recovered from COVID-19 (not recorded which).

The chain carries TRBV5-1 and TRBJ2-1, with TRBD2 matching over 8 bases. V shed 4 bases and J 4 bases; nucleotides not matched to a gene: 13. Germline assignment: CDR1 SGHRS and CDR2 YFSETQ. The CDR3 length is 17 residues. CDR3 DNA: TGCGCCAGCAGCCTAATTCCGACTAGCGACTTTTACAATGAGCAGTTCTTC. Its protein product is CASSLIPTSDFYNEQFF.

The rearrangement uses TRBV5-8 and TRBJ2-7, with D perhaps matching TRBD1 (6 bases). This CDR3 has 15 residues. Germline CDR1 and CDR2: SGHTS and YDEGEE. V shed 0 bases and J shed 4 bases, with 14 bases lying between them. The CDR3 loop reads CASSLVVGRGYEQYF. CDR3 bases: TGTGCCAGCAGCTTGGTAGTCGGCAGGGGATACGAGCAGTACTTC.

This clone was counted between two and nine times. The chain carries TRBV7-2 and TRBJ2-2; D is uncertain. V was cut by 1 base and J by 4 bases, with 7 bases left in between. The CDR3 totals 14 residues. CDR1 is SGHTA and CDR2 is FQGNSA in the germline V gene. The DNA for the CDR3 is TGTGCCAGCAGCTTAGGTGTCGGCACCGGGGAGCTGTTTTTT. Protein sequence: CASSLGVGTGELFF.

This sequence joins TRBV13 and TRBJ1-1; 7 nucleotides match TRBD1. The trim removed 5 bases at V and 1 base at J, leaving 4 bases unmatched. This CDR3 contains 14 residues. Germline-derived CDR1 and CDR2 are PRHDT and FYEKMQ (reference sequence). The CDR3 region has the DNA TGTGCCAGCAGCGGGTACAGGGGGAACACTGAAGCTTTCTTT. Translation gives CASSGYRGNTEAFF.

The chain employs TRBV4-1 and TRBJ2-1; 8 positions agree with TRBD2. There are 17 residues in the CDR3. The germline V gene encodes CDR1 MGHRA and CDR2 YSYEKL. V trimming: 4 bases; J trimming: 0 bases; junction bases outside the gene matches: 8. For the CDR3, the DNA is TGCGCCAGCAGCCGGGGGGGACTAGTGATCTCCTACAATGAGCAGTTCTTC. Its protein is CASSRGGLVISYNEQFF.

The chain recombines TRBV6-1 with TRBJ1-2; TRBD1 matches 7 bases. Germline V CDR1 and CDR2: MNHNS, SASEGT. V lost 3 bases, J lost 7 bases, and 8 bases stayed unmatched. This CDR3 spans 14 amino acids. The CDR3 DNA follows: TGTGCCAGCAGTGACCACAGGGGCGCGGGTGGCTACACCTTC. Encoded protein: CASSDHRGAGGYTF.

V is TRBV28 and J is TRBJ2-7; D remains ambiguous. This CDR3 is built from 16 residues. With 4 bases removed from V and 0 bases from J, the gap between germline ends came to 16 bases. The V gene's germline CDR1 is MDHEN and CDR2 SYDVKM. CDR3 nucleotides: TGTGCCAGCAGTTATATTTACTCGGTAAGCTCCTACGAGCAGTACTTC. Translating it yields CASSYIYSVSSYEQYF.

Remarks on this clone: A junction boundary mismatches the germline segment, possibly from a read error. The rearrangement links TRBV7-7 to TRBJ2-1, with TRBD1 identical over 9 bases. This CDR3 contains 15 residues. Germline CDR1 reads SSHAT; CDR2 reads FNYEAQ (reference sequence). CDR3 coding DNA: TGTGCTAGCAGCTTGGGGACAGGGCTAAACAATGAGCAGTTCTTC. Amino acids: CASSLGTGLNNEQFF. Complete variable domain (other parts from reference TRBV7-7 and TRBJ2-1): GAGVSQSPRYKVTKRGQDVTLRCDPISSHATLYWYQQALGQGPEFLTYFNYEAQPDKSGLPSDRFSAERPEGSISTLTIQRTEQRDSAMYRCASSLGTGLNNEQFFGPGTRLTVL.

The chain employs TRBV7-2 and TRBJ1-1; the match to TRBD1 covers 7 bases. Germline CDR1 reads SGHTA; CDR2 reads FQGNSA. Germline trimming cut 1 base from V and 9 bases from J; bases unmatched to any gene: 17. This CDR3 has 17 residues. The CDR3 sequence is CASSLGDSGYRRGKAFF. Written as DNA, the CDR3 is TGTGCCAGCAGCTTAGGGGACAGCGGATATCGAAGGGGAAAAGCTTTCTTT.

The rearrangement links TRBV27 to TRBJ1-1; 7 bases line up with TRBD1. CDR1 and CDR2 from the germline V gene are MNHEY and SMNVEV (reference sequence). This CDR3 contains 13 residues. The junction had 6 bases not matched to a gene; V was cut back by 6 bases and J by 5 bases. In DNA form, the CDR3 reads TGTGCCAGCAGGCTACAGGGGCAGACTGAAGCTTTCTTT. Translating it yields CASRLQGQTEAFF.

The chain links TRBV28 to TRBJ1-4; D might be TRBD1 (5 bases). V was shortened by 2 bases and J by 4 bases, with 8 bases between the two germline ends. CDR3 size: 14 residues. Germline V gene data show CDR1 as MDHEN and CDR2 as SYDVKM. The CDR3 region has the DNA TGTGCCAGCAGTTTAGGGGCCCTTAATGAAAAACTGTTTTTT. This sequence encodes CASSLGALNEKLFF. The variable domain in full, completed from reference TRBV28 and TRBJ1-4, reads DVKVTQSSRYLVKRTGEKVFLECVQDMDHENMFWYRQDPGLGLRLIYFSYDVKMKEKGDIPEGYSVSREKKERFSLILESASTNQTSMYLCASSLGALNEKLFFGSGTQLSVL.

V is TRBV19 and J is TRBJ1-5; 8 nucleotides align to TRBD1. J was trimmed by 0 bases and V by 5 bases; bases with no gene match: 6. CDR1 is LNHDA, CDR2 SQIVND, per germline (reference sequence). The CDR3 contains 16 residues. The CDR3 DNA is TGTGCCAGTAGTCCCCAGGGGGCGTATAGCAATCAGCCCCAGCATTTT. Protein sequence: CASSPQGAYSNQPQHF. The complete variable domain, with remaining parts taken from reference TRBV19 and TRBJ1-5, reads DGGITQSPKYLFRKEGQNVTLSCEQNLNHDAMYWYRQDPGQGLRLIYYSQIVNDFQKGDIAEGYSVSREKKESFPLTVTSAQKNPTAFYLCASSPQGAYSNQPQHFGDGTRLSIL.

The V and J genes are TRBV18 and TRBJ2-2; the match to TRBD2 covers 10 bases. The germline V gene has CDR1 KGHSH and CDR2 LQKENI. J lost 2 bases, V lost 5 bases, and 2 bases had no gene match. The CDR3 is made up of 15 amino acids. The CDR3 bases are TGTGCCAGCTCAAGACTAGCGGGTAACACCGGGGAGCTGTTTTTT. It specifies CASSRLAGNTGELFF.

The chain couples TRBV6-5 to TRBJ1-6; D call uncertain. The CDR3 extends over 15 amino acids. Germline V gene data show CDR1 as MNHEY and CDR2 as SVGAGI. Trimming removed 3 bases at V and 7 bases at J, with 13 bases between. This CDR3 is CASSYFGGQNSPLHF. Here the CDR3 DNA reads TGTGCCAGCAGTTATTTTGGCGGGCAAAATTCACCCCTCCACTTT.

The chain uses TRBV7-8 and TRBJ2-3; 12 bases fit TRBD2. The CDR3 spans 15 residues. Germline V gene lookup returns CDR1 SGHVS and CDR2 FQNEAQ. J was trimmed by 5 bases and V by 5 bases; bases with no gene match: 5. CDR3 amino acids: CASSLTSGSLDTQYF. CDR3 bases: TGTGCCAGCAGCCTGACTAGCGGGAGTCTAGATACGCAGTATTTT.

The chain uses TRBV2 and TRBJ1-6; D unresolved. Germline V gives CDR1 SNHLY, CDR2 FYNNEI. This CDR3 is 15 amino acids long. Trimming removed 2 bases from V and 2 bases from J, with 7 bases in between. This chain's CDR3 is CASSETDPYNSPLHF. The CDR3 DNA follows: TGTGCCAGCAGTGAAACAGATCCCTATAATTCACCCCTCCACTTT.

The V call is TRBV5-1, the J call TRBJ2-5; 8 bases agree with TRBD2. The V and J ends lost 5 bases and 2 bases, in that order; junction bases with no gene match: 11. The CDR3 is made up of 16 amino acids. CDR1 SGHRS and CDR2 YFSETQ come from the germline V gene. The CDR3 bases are TGCGCCAGCAGACTCGTTTTAGCGGGGACACAAGAGACCCAGTACTTC. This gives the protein CASRLVLAGTQETQYF. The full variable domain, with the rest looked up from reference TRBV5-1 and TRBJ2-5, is KAGVTQTPRYLIKTRGQQVTLSCSPISGHRSVSWYQQTPGQGLQFLFEYFSETQRNKGNFPGRFSGRQFSNSRSEMNVSTLELGDSALYLCASRLVLAGTQETQYFGPGTRLLVL.

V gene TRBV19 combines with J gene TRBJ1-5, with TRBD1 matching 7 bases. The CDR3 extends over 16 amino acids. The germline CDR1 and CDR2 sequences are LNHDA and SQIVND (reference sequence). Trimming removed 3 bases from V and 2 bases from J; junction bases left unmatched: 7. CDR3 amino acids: CASSIKGAIGNQPQHF. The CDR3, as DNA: TGTGCCAGTAGTATTAAGGGGGCGATTGGCAATCAGCCCCAGCATTTT.

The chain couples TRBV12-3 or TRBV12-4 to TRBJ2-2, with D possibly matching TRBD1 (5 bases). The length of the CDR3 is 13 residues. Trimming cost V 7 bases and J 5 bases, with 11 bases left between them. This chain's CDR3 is CASTPQGTGELFF. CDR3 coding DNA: TGTGCCAGCACCCCCCAGGGAACCGGGGAGCTGTTTTTT.

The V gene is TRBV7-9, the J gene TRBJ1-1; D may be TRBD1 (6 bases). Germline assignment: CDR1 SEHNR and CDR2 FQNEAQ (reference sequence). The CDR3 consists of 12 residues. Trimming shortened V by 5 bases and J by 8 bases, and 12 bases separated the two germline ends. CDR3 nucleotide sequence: TGTGCCAGCAGCCCCGCTGACAGGGAAGCTTTCTTT. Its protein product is CASSPADREAFF.